This passage covers 29 T cell receptor beta chains from one sample sequenced in a study of vaccination and CD4 T cells after COVID-19. Treatment described: approximately 9-day PBMC culture with coronavirus spike peptide pools or control peptides (ViraFEST assay). Sequenced with the Oncomine TCR Beta short-read assay was DNA taken from cultured CD4+ T cells. TCRdb reanalysed the PCR reads using MiXCR and keeps one entry per CDR3 protein. This table has 15,000 to 20,000 distinct CDR3 sequences, 53% appearing once. For these TCRs, the target antigens are not known. The specimen comprised CD4+ T cells from blood, cultured in vitro, sampled before SARS-CoV-2 vaccination. The receptor set was obtained from a human donor who had recovered from COVID-19.

This clonotype was detected only a few times. The chain links TRBV7-6 to TRBJ1-3; D unresolved. The CDR3 is 16 residues long. The germline V and J ends were trimmed by 1 base and 0 bases, with 10 bases remaining between them. Germline V gene sequence: CDR1 SGHVS, CDR2 FNYEAQ. In DNA form, the CDR3 reads TGTGCCAGCAGCTTAGTTGGGTACTCCTCTGGAAACACCATATATTTT. The encoded protein is CASSLVGYSSGNTIYF. Drawing the rest from reference TRBV7-6 and TRBJ1-3, the complete variable domain is GAGVSQSPRYKVTKRGQDVALRCDPISGHVSLYWYRQALGQGPEFLTYFNYEAQQDKSGLPNDRFSAERPEGSISTLTIQRTEQRDSAMYRCASSLVGYSSGNTIYFGEGSWLTVV.

The genes are TRBV27 and TRBJ1-2, with 9 bases lining up with TRBD1. This CDR3 is built from 14 residues. Germline V gene lookup returns CDR1 MNHEY and CDR2 SMNVEV (reference sequence). Trimming cost V 9 bases and J 3 bases; bases outside gene matches: 8. The CDR3 loop is CASSRQGVDYGYTF. In DNA form, the CDR3 reads TGTGCCAGTAGCCGACAGGGGGTTGACTATGGCTACACCTTC.

V is TRBV7-8 and J is TRBJ2-3; no clear D gene. The V gene lost 5 bases and the J gene lost 3 bases, with 15 bases spanning the gap. CDR3 length: 15 amino acids. The germline CDR1 and CDR2 sequences are SGHVS and FQNEAQ. CDR3 region: CASSPLEQETDTQYF. CDR3 nucleotide sequence: TGTGCCAGCAGCCCACTGGAACAAGAGACAGATACGCAGTATTTT.

This chain uses TRBV6-4 with TRBJ2-2, with TRBD2 matching 8 bases. Germline values: CDR1 MRHNA, CDR2 SNTAGT. The J segment lost 4 bases and the V segment lost 3 bases, leaving 7 bases of the junction unmatched. This CDR3 region has 16 residues. CDR3 loop: CASSEGVLAGTGELFF. The DNA of the CDR3 is TGTGCCAGCAGTGAAGGTGTCCTAGCGGGCACCGGGGAGCTGTTTTTT.

The chain is built from TRBV2 and TRBJ2-1; TRBD2 matches at 10 bases. The CDR3 covers 15 residues. Germline CDR1 reads SNHLY; CDR2 reads FYNNEI. The V gene end was trimmed by 4 bases and the J gene end by 4 bases; junction bases not matched to a gene: 4. CDR3 in amino acids: CASSVTAGGYNEQFF. The CDR3 nucleotides are TGTGCCAGCAGTGTAACAGCGGGGGGGTACAATGAGCAGTTCTTC.

The chain links TRBV2 to TRBJ1-4; D is undetermined. V dropped 6 bases and J dropped 12 bases, with 14 bases sitting between them. The CDR3 length is 12 residues. Germline V gene lookup returns CDR1 SNHLY and CDR2 FYNNEI. The DNA for the CDR3 is TGTGCCAGCAGAGCCGACAAGGAGGAACTGTTTTTT. Translating gives CASRADKEELFF.

This clonotype qualifies as large. The chain is built from TRBV20-1 and TRBJ1-2; possibly TRBD1 for D (5 bases). Germline CDR1 DFQATT, CDR2 SNEGSKA (reference sequence). This CDR3 spans 15 amino acids. V was trimmed by 4 bases and J by 2 bases, leaving 17 bases between them. The CDR3 reads CSAITGSGGNYGYTF. The CDR3 nucleotides read TGCAGTGCTATAACCGGGTCCGGGGGGAACTATGGCTACACCTTC.

This chain joins TRBV7-9 and TRBJ2-4, with D hard to call. Between the trimmed V and J ends, which lost 5 bases and 10 bases, there was a span of 6 bases. CDR1 SEHNR and CDR2 FQNEAQ come from the germline V gene (reference sequence). CDR3 length: 10 residues. The CDR3: CASSEDIQYF. CDR3 DNA sequence: TGTGCCAGCAGCGAGGATATTCAGTACTTC.

This clonotype showed up just a few times. The rearrangement links TRBV20-1 to TRBJ2-5; D call uncertain. Looked up from germline, CDR1 is DFQATT and CDR2 is SNEGSKA (reference sequence). The CDR3 has 11 residues. Trimming left V 3 bases short and J 0 bases short, with 2 bases between. CDR3 region: CSASYQETQYF. In nucleotides, the CDR3 is TGCAGTGCTAGCTACCAAGAGACCCAGTACTTC.

J is TRBJ2-7 and V is TRBV27; TRBD2 might be the D (5 bases). In germline, CDR1 is MNHEY, CDR2 SMNVEV (reference sequence). With 6 bases removed from V and 3 bases from J, the gap between germline ends came to 9 bases. This CDR3 spans 12 amino acids. The CDR3 sequence is CASRDWYYEQYF. The CDR3 DNA is TGTGCCAGCAGGGACTGGTACTACGAGCAGTACTTC.

This clonotype has only one observation. The rearrangement joins TRBV12-3 or TRBV12-4 to TRBJ2-3; D call uncertain. Trimming removed 3 bases at V and 0 bases at J, with 7 bases between. The length of the CDR3 is 14 residues. The CDR3 is CASSFGGSTDTQYF. In nucleotides, the CDR3 is TGTGCCAGCAGTTTCGGCGGTAGCACAGATACGCAGTATTTT.

A few counts support this clonotype. The V and J genes are TRBV11-1 and TRBJ2-5, with D possibly TRBD2 on 6 matching bases. Per the germline V gene, CDR1 is SGHAT and CDR2 is FQDESV (reference sequence). The CDR3 is 17 residues long. Trimming took off 5 bases at V and 5 bases at J, with 24 bases between the two ends. DNA for the CDR3: TGTGCCAGCAGCCCCGGGAATGTTGTGGGGGGTCGGGAGACCCAGTACTTC. It translates to CASSPGNVVGGRETQYF.

V usage is TRBV28 and J usage is TRBJ2-7; a weak D match, TRBD2 (6 bases). V lost 2 bases and J lost 3, with 14 bases in between. The V gene's germline CDR1 is MDHEN and CDR2 SYDVKM. The CDR3 spans 15 residues. The CDR3 here is CASSLTLRRDYEQYF. The CDR3 nucleotides are TGTGCCAGCAGTTTAACTTTACGGCGGGACTACGAGCAGTACTTC.

The chain is built from TRBV30 and TRBJ1-2; weak D call: TRBD1 (6 bases). CDR3 size: 13 residues. V was clipped by 2 bases and J by 6 bases, with 13 bases between them. Germline V CDR1 and CDR2: GTSNPN, SVGIG (reference sequence). The CDR3 DNA follows: TGTGCCTGGAGTTATACAGGGAAGAATGGCTACACCTTC. This translates into CAWSYTGKNGYTF. Based on the CDR3 plus reference TRBV30 and TRBJ1-2, the full variable domain is SQTIHQWPATLVQPVGSPLSLECTVEGTSNPNLYWYRQAAGRGLQLLFYSVGIGQISSEVPQNLSASRPQDRQFILSSKKLLLSDSGFYLCAWSYTGKNGYTFGSGTRLTVV.

The chain uses TRBV6-4 and TRBJ1-6; weak D call: TRBD1 (5 bases). The CDR3 spans 13 residues. Germline CDR1 reads MRHNA; CDR2 reads SNTAGT. V was trimmed by 3 bases and J by 9 bases, leaving 9 bases between them. CDR3: CASSEGESSPLHF. Here the CDR3 DNA reads TGTGCCAGCAGTGAAGGGGAAAGTTCACCCCTCCACTTT.

The CDR3 sequence: CASSYRGMSEETQYF. The CDR3 region has the DNA TGTGCCAGCAGTTACAGGGGGATGTCGGAAGAGACCCAGTACTTC. This chain uses TRBV12-3 or TRBV12-4 with TRBJ2-5; 8 bases line up with TRBD1. The V and J ends lost 4 bases and 3 bases, in that order; junction bases with no gene match: 7. The CDR3 is 15 residues long.

This chain connects TRBV20-1 to TRBJ2-1; 8 bases match TRBD2. V lost 1 base, J lost 0 bases, and 5 bases stayed unmatched. The CDR3 consists of 16 residues. CDR1 DFQATT and CDR2 SNEGSKA come from the germline V gene (reference sequence). CDR3 region: CSARAKTSDSYNEQFF. In DNA form, the CDR3 reads TGCAGTGCTAGAGCGAAGACTAGCGACTCCTACAATGAGCAGTTCTTC.

The CDR3 here is CASRQWAGNYGYTF. CDR3 in DNA: TGTGCCAGCAGACAATGGGCAGGGAACTATGGCTACACCTTC. This chain links TRBV27 with TRBJ1-2; D possibly corresponds to TRBD1 (5 bases). Germline CDR1 is MNHEY and CDR2 is SMNVEV (reference sequence). V lost 6 bases and J lost 2, with 13 bases in between. The CDR3 length is 14 residues.

This clonotype was seen only a few times. The chain uses TRBV20-1 and TRBJ2-1; 8 positions match TRBD2. The V gene end was trimmed by 6 bases and the J gene end by 8 bases; junction bases not matched to a gene: 12. This CDR3 spans 14 amino acids. CDR1 and CDR2 (germline): DFQATT, SNEGSKA (reference sequence). The chain's CDR3 is CSADPGLGMHEQFF. CDR3 DNA sequence: TGCAGTGCCGACCCGGGACTAGGTATGCATGAGCAGTTCTTC.

The rearrangement uses TRBV7-9 and TRBJ1-3; D not resolved. V was pared by 2 bases and J by 0 bases, with 11 bases between. From germline, CDR1 is SEHNR and CDR2 FQNEAQ (reference sequence). The length of the CDR3 is 16 residues. The CDR3 DNA reads as TGTGCCAGCAGCTTAATGGCAGTCAACTCTGGAAACACCATATATTTT. Protein sequence: CASSLMAVNSGNTIYF.

This chain links TRBV7-2 with TRBJ2-2, with 16 bases aligning to TRBD2. The CDR3 has 16 amino acids. The trim removed 3 bases at V and 5 bases at J, leaving 0 bases unmatched. Germline CDR1 is SGHTA and CDR2 is FQGNSA. The CDR3, as DNA: TGTGCCAGCAGCTTGGGACTAGCGGGAGGGACCGGGGAGCTGTTTTTT. Its protein is CASSLGLAGGTGELFF.

This clonotype was observed a handful of times. This chain's CDR3 is CASRTDRDGNQPQHF. The CDR3 DNA follows: TGTGCCAGTAGAACGGACAGGGATGGCAATCAGCCCCAGCATTTT. This sequence joins TRBV19 and TRBJ1-5; TRBD1 agrees at 8 bases. CDR3 length equals 15 residues. Trimming took 6 bases from V and 2 from J; bases not matched to a gene: 6. From germline, CDR1 is LNHDA and CDR2 SQIVND (reference sequence).

The rearrangement joins TRBV3-1 to TRBJ2-7; TRBD1 matches 9 bases. Per germline, CDR1 LGHDT and CDR2 YNNKEL (reference sequence). The J segment lost 2 bases and the V segment lost 4 bases, leaving 9 bases of the junction unmatched. CDR3 length equals 16 residues. CDR3: CASSPPPGTGTYEQYF. CDR3 DNA sequence: TGTGCCAGCAGCCCCCCCCCGGGGACAGGGACCTACGAGCAGTACTTC.

The chain couples TRBV27 to TRBJ2-3; a possible D gene is TRBD1 (5 bases). The V and J ends lost 5 bases and 0 bases respectively, with 12 bases between them. Germline V gene sequence: CDR1 MNHEY, CDR2 SMNVEV (reference sequence). CDR3 size: 15 residues. The CDR3 loop reads CASSPYRSSTDTQYF. CDR3 nucleotides: TGTGCCAGCAGTCCCTACAGGTCTAGCACAGATACGCAGTATTTT.

The rearrangement links TRBV30 to TRBJ1-3; D call uncertain. Germline assignment: CDR1 GTSNPN and CDR2 SVGIG (reference sequence). V was shortened by 1 base and J by 4 bases, with 11 bases between the two germline ends. The CDR3 covers 14 residues. Here the CDR3 DNA reads TGTGCCTGGAGTGCGGGAACAGAAGGAAACACCATATATTTT. It encodes CAWSAGTEGNTIYF.

This sequence joins TRBV5-1 and TRBJ2-5; TRBD2 matches 7 bases. CDR3 length: 17 amino acids. Germline trimming cut 0 bases from V and 1 base from J; bases unmatched to any gene: 9. The germline V gene encodes CDR1 SGHRS and CDR2 YFSETQ. CDR3 DNA sequence: TGCGCCAGCAGCTTGGGCCGGACTTCTAGCGGCCAAGAGACCCAGTACTTC. Translation gives CASSLGRTSSGQETQYF.

The chain carries TRBV7-2 and TRBJ2-1; 9 positions agree with TRBD2. The CDR3 covers 14 residues. Per germline, CDR1 SGHTA and CDR2 FQGNSA. V lost 1 base, J lost 11 bases, and 6 bases stayed unmatched. The CDR3 coding sequence is TGTGCCAGCAGCTTAGTCGGGCGGGAGGGCCAGCAGTTCTTC. Its translation: CASSLVGREGQQFF.

In its sample, this clonotype was seen a few times. The rearrangement uses TRBV5-4 and TRBJ1-2; D is possibly TRBD1 (6 bases). From germline, CDR1 is SGHNT and CDR2 YYREEE (reference sequence). V lost 3 bases and J lost 5, with 8 bases in between. The CDR3 length is 12 residues. The CDR3, as DNA: TGTGCCAGCAGCTCTGGACAGTATGGCTACACCTTC. The encoded protein is CASSSGQYGYTF. Together with reference TRBV5-4 and TRBJ1-2, the CDR3 gives the full variable domain: ETGVTQSPTHLIKTRGQQVTLRCSSQSGHNTVSWYQQALGQGPQFIFQYYREEENGRGNFPPRFSGLQFPNYSSELNVNALELDDSALYLCASSSGQYGYTFGSGTRLTVV.

The chain combines TRBV7-9 with TRBJ1-3, with D hard to call. CDR1 is SEHNR and CDR2 is FQNEAQ in the germline V gene (reference sequence). The CDR3 length is 17 residues. V lost 5 bases, J lost 0 bases, and 17 bases lay in between. The CDR3 DNA reads as TGTGCCAGCAGCCCAGGACTGTCAATTAGCTCTGGAAACACCATATATTTT. Amino acid sequence: CASSPGLSISSGNTIYF. The full variable domain, its missing parts supplied by reference TRBV7-9 and TRBJ1-3, is DTGVSQNPRHKITKRGQNVTFRCDPISEHNRLYWYRQTLGQGPEFLTYFQNEAQLEKSRLLSDRFSAERPKGSFSTLEIQRTEQGDSAMYLCASSPGLSISSGNTIYFGEGSWLTVV.